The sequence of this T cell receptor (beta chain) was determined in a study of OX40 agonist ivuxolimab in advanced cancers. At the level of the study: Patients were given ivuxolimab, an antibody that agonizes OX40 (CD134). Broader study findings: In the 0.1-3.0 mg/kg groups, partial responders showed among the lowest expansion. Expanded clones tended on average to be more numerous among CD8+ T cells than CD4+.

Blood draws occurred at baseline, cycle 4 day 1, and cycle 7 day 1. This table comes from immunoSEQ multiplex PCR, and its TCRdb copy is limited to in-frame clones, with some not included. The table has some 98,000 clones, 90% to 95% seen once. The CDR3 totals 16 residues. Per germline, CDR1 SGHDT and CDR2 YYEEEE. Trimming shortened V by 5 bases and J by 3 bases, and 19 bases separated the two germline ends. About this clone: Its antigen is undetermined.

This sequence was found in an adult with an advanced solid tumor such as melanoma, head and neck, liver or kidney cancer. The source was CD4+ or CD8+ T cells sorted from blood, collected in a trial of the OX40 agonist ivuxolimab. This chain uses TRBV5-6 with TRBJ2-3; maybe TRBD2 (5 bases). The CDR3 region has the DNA TGTGCCAGCAGTTACACCGGCCTCCCGGGAACAGATACGCAGTATTTT. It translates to CASSYTGLPGTDTQYF.